Sequencing of this TCR beta chain was carried out in a study of neurological immune-mediated disorders. With 10-nucleotide random UMIs, 5'RACE was used to make the cDNA. MiXCR, applied by TCRdb to the 5' RACE reads, yields one record per CDR3 protein. This sample has 50,000 or so distinct CDR3 sequences, with 10% found just once. There are many counts of this clonotype. Antigen unknown. General observations from the study: HTLV-1-associated myelopathy led in TCR clonal expansion, while multiple sclerosis ranked lowest, below healthy controls.

Material for sequencing was PBMCs. The sequence came from a woman between 40 and 55 years old with HTLV-1-associated myelopathy (HAM/TSP).

The CDR3, as DNA: TGCGCCAGCAAGCCTATGACTAGCCGGGAGACCCAGTACTTC. Translated, it gives CASKPMTSRETQYF. The V and J genes are TRBV5-1 and TRBJ2-5; 7 bases map to TRBD2. Trimming at V came to 6 bases and at J to 5 bases, leaving 10 bases not matched to a gene. Germline V gene data show CDR1 as SGHRS and CDR2 as YFSETQ. This CDR3 has 14 amino acids.